This is a list of T cell receptor beta chains from one sample in a study of T cell repertoires in cytomegalovirus infection. TCRdb recomputed calls from the reads with MiXCR, one row per CDR3 protein. The sample lists around 210,000 distinct CDR3 sequences; approximately 7% were seen once. Sequences were obtained from PBMCs. The receptors were gathered from a human donor in good health (CMV status not recorded). Some clones in this sample may be carry-over from other donors' samples. CDR3s include the opening cysteine and the closing phenylalanine or tryptophan. Each record gives: clone size, D gene, V gene, J gene, CDR3 DNA, CDR3 protein. D genes are given only for firm matches. Size is omitted from some rows. Given values are once, few, many or a class for expanded clones.

many	.	TRBV5-4	TRBJ2-2	TGTGCCAGCAGCTTGGAGATAGACACCGGGGAGCTGTTTTTT	CASSLEIDTGELFF
many	TRBD1	TRBV20-1	TRBJ2-5	TGCAGTGCTAGAGATCGGGGACAGGTCTTAGAGACCCAGTACTTC	CSARDRGQVLETQYF
many	.	TRBV7-2	TRBJ2-7	TGTGCCAGCAGCTTAGGGCCCCGGTCCTACGAGCAGTACTTC	CASSLGPRSYEQYF
many	.	TRBV7-2	TRBJ2-1	TGTGCCAGCAGCTTACCACGGGGGCCATACAATGAGCAGTTCTTC	CASSLPRGPYNEQFF
few	.	TRBV19	TRBJ2-1	TGTGCCAGTAGGGAGAAGTCCTACAATGAGCAGTTCTTC	CASREKSYNEQFF
.	.	TRBV10-3	TRBJ1-6	TGTGCCATCATGGACCCTGGCATGGGGGGCTCCAATTCACCCCTCCACTTT	CAIMDPGMGGSNSPLHF
few	.	TRBV29-1	TRBJ1-1	TGCAGCGTTGATCCATTAGTTCCTACAGGGTGGTCTAGCCCTGAAGCTTTCTTT	CSVDPLVPTGWSSPEAFF
many	.	TRBV7-2	TRBJ2-3	TGTGCCAGCAGCTTAATTATGAGGGGTCAGACGCAGTATTTT	CASSLIMRGQTQYF
many	TRBD1	TRBV7-9	TRBJ1-2	TGTGCCAGCAGTCACGACAGGGACGGCTACACCTTC	CASSHDRDGYTF
many	TRBD1	TRBV20-1	TRBJ2-5	TGCAGTGCTAGAGATGACAGGGGAGAGACCCAGTACTTC	CSARDDRGETQYF
.	TRBD2	TRBV14	TRBJ2-1	TGTGCCAGCAGCCTCCCACCGGGGCGGGGGGGTTTAAATGAGCAGTTCTTC	CASSLPPGRGGLNEQFF
.	.	TRBV5-4	TRBJ1-2	TGTGCCAGCAGCTTGGGTGGGGACGGTGGCATTCTAAGCTATGGCTACACCTTC	CASSLGGDGGILSYGYTF
once	.	TRBV28	TRBJ1-1	TGTGCCAGCACCCCCCACGGGGGACCCATGAACACTGAAGCTTTCTTT	CASTPHGGPMNTEAFF
many	.	TRBV7-2	TRBJ1-6	TGTGCCAGCAGAACAGCGCTCTCCTATAATTCACCCCTCCACTTT	CASRTALSYNSPLHF
.	TRBD1	TRBV18	TRBJ1-6	TGTGCCAGCTCGGCCCGGGACAGGGGAAATTCACCCCTCCACTTT	CASSARDRGNSPLHF
.	.	TRBV6-5	TRBJ1-2	TGTGCCAGCAGTTACTCGGCTAACTATGGCTACACCTTC	CASSYSANYGYTF
many	TRBD1	TRBV5-6	TRBJ2-5	TGTGCCAGCAGCTCCCTGGACAGGGGGCAAGAGACCCAGTACTTC	CASSSLDRGQETQYF
many	.	TRBV6-2/TRBV6-3	TRBJ1-1	TGTGCGAGCGAGAGGCAGGGCACTGAAGCTTTCTTT	CASERQGTEAFF
many	.	TRBV7-2	TRBJ1-2	TGTGCCAGCAGCCCCGGACGGACTAACTATGGCTACACCTTC	CASSPGRTNYGYTF
many	TRBD1	TRBV3-1	TRBJ1-1	TGTGCCAGCAGCCCAAGGAGTCGGGACAGTCAAGCTTTCTTT	CASSPRSRDSQAFF
few	TRBD1	TRBV4-3	TRBJ2-2	TGCGCCAGCAGCCAAGATCGGCAGGGGGCCGGCGGGGAGCTGTTTTTT	CASSQDRQGAGGELFF
.	.	TRBV29-1	TRBJ2-1	TGCAGCGTTGGACGACGTGAGCAGTTCTTC	CSVGRREQFF
many	.	TRBV6-4	TRBJ2-2	TGTGCCAGCAGCGCCTTATTCAACACCGGGGAGCTGTTTTTT	CASSALFNTGELFF
many	.	TRBV7-2	TRBJ2-7	TGTGCCAGCAGCTTCACAGGGCAGGGCGAGCAGTACTTC	CASSFTGQGEQYF
many	TRBD1	TRBV28	TRBJ1-5	TGTGCCAGCAGTTTTGGAACAGGGGTTCAGCCCCAGCATTTT	CASSFGTGVQPQHF
many	TRBD1	TRBV2	TRBJ1-4	TGTGCCAGCAGTTTATTGACAGGGCTTGGATCTAATGAAAAACTGTTTTTT	CASSLLTGLGSNEKLFF
many	TRBD2	TRBV7-2	TRBJ2-7	TGTGCCAGCAGCTTAGGTCTTCAGCGGGGGGACGAGCAGTACTTC	CASSLGLQRGDEQYF
.	TRBD1	TRBV7-4	TRBJ1-4	TGTGCCAGCAGCGCACGGACAGGGGGGAGAGAAAAACTGTTTTTT	CASSARTGGREKLFF
many	.	TRBV7-2	TRBJ2-7	TGTGCCAGCAGTTTGTATGCCCTTGACGGAACCTACGAGCAGTACTTC	CASSLYALDGTYEQYF
.	TRBD2	TRBV20-1	TRBJ2-7	TGCAGTGCTAGAGTAGCGGGAGTCTACGAGCAGTACTTC	CSARVAGVYEQYF
many	.	TRBV19	TRBJ1-5	TGTGCCAGTAGAGGCAACATCTGGGACACTAGCAATCAGCCCCAGCATTTT	CASRGNIWDTSNQPQHF
many	TRBD1	TRBV5-6	TRBJ2-7	TGTGCCAGCAGCTGGGACAGGGAAGCCTACGAGCAGTACTTC	CASSWDREAYEQYF
few	.	TRBV29-1	TRBJ2-3	TGCAGCGTTGGGGGTTGGCAGGACACAGATACGCAGTATTTT	CSVGGWQDTDTQYF
many	.	TRBV19	TRBJ1-1	TGTGCCAGTAGTTGGTGGAACACTGAAGCTTTCTTT	CASSWWNTEAFF
many	.	TRBV12-3/TRBV12-4	TRBJ1-5	TGTGCCAGCAGCGGACAGCTTTATCCCCCCCAGCATTTT	CASSGQLYPPQHF
many	TRBD2	TRBV7-2	TRBJ2-5	TGTGCCAGCAGCTTGAACGGGGGGGCCTTAGAGACCCAGTACTTC	CASSLNGGALETQYF
.	TRBD2	TRBV5-1	TRBJ2-1	TGCGCCAGCAGTTCCGCGACGGGGGGGGCCAATGAGCAGTTCTTC	CASSSATGGANEQFF
many	.	TRBV5-6	TRBJ2-1	TGTGCCAGCAGCTTGAACGGGGTTTCGAATGAGCAGTTCTTC	CASSLNGVSNEQFF
many	.	TRBV15	TRBJ1-1	TGTGCCACCAGCAGAGGTGGGACGGAGGGAGTAGCTTTCTTT	CATSRGGTEGVAFF
many	.	TRBV20-1	TRBJ2-7	TGCAGTGCTAGAGAAGCAGAACAGGGAACCTACGAGCAGTACTTC	CSAREAEQGTYEQYF
many	.	TRBV6-1	TRBJ2-3	TGTGCCGCTAGGGCCCAGCCTACAGATACGCAGTATTTT	CAARAQPTDTQYF
many	.	TRBV11-2	TRBJ2-1	TGTGCCAGCAGCTTAGATACAGCTAACGAGCAGTTCTTC	CASSLDTANEQFF
many	TRBD1	TRBV20-1	TRBJ1-5	TGCAGTGCTGGGGGGACAGGGGGCTATCAGCCCCAGCATTTT	CSAGGTGGYQPQHF
many	TRBD1	TRBV28	TRBJ1-5	TGTGCCAGCAGTCCGGGGACAGGGCATCAGCCCCAGCATTTT	CASSPGTGHQPQHF
many	.	TRBV19	TRBJ2-1	TGTGCCAGTAAAGGGAGGGGGTACAATGAGCAGTTCTTC	CASKGRGYNEQFF
many	.	TRBV7-9	TRBJ2-1	TGTGCCAGCAGCGCCGACCTCGTGGAGCAGTTCTTC	CASSADLVEQFF
many	.	TRBV5-6	TRBJ1-6	TGTGCCAGCAGCCGATGGGCGCTGCCCTATAATTCACCCCTCCACTTT	CASSRWALPYNSPLHF
many	.	TRBV7-2	TRBJ1-2	TGTGCCAGCAGCTTAGGGGGTCCAGGGGACTATGGCTACACCTTC	CASSLGGPGDYGYTF
many	TRBD1	TRBV7-9	TRBJ1-4	TGTGCCAGCAGCTCCCCAGGGGGGGAAAAACTGTTTTTT	CASSSPGGEKLFF
many	.	TRBV28	TRBJ1-6	TGTGCCAGCAGTCGGGGGGGGCGAAGGGATTCACCCCTCCACTTT	CASSRGGRRDSPLHF
many	.	TRBV7-2	TRBJ2-5	TGTGCCAGCAGCTCCCGACTTTTGGGCGGATCTCAAGAGACCCAGTACTTC	CASSSRLLGGSQETQYF
many	TRBD2	TRBV20-1	TRBJ2-1	TGCAGTGCCCCTACTAGCGGGGGACCTGGGGAGCAGTTCTTC	CSAPTSGGPGEQFF